These T cell receptor beta chains were read from a single sample in a study of cytomegalovirus exposure and HLA in healthy donors. Repertoires were generated with immunoSEQ multiplex PCR, while TCRdb's copy carries only in-frame clones and drops some. The sample has approximately 170,000 clones; around 62% are singletons. The material sequenced was PBMCs. These receptors originate from a man in his forties in good health and CMV-seronegative. Both conserved end residues are part of each CDR3.

J: TRBJ1-5
V: TRBV5-1
CDR3: CASSQGTGASNQPQHF

J: TRBJ1-2
V: TRBV14
CDR3: CASSQGRGGYGYTF

J: TRBJ1-2
V: TRBV7-9
CDR3: CASSLGSQGIYGYTF

J: TRBJ2-7
V: TRBV5-1
CDR3: CASSPARRTYEQYF

J: TRBJ2-1
V: TRBV5-1
CDR3: CASGWTGSYNEQFF

J: TRBJ1-2
V: TRBV20-1
CDR3: CSARSQGGYTF

J: TRBJ2-1
V: TRBV27
CDR3: CASSNRDSSYNEQFF

J: TRBJ1-5
V: TRBV28
CDR3: CASSPPGTGLGQPQHF

J: TRBJ2-2
V: TRBV5-6
CDR3: CASSLGGTKTGELFF

J: TRBJ1-5
V: TRBV19
CDR3: CASREEADRVNQPQHF

J: TRBJ2-7
V: TRBV5-1
CDR3: CASSLSTVTYEQYF

J: TRBJ2-1
V: TRBV7-6
CDR3: CASSSTGQGHYNEQFF

J: TRBJ2-7
V: TRBV19
CDR3: CASTPGGSTSGRAPRLEQYF

J: TRBJ1-2
V: TRBV11-2
CDR3: CASSLDRADGYTF

J: TRBJ2-3
V: TRBV7-9
CDR3: CGRWGVSGADTQYF

J: TRBJ1-6
V: TRBV4-1
CDR3: CASSQGWQRALNSPLHF

J: TRBJ2-7
V: TRBV28
CDR3: CASSFEGGVFEQYF

J: TRBJ2-7
V: TRBV6-1
CDR3: CASRMGQAPSYEQYF

J: TRBJ2-2
V: TRBV18
CDR3: CASSPLGLAGSTGELFF

J: TRBJ2-7
V: TRBV27
CDR3: CASRDREWAYEQYF

J: TRBJ2-1
V: TRBV11-2
CDR3: CASSSDRGQQFF

J: TRBJ1-1
V: TRBV7-3
CDR3: CASSYSHGSTEAFF

J: TRBJ2-3
V: TRBV6-5
CDR3: CASSGGGWTDTQYF

J: TRBJ1-1
V: TRBV7-8
CDR3: CASSLAASGVEAFF